Listed here are 7 T cell receptor beta chains from one sample, sequenced in a study of blood T cell repertoires in COVID-19. Assay used: immunoSEQ multiplex PCR; TCRdb lists only in-frame clones, some missing. The table records approximately 230,000 clones, approximately 90% of them present only once. The source material was peripheral blood. The origin of the receptors is a man between 18 and 35 years old with active or convalescent COVID-19.

The chain recombines TRBV7-2 with TRBJ2-7; D gene unclear. V dropped 5 bases and J dropped 0 bases, with 11 bases sitting between them. The CDR3 consists of 14 residues. CDR1 is SGHTA and CDR2 is FQGNSA in the germline V gene. The CDR3 protein is CASSLQPSSYEQYF. The CDR3 DNA sequence: TGTGCCAGCAGCCTCCAACCGAGCTCCTACGAGCAGTACTTC. Complete variable domain (other parts from reference TRBV7-2 and TRBJ2-7): GAGVSQSPSNKVTEKGKDVELRCDPISGHTALYWYRQSLGQGLEFLIYFQGNSAPDKSGLPSDRFSAERTGGSVSTLTIQRTQQEDSAVYLCASSLQPSSYEQYFGPGTRLTVT.

This chain connects TRBV14 to TRBJ2-2; 7 nucleotides agree with TRBD2. CDR1 SGHDN and CDR2 FVKESK come from the germline V gene. Trimming removed 0 bases from V and 2 bases from J; junction bases left unmatched: 18. CDR3 size: 21 residues. In DNA form, the CDR3 reads TGTGCCAGCAGCCAAGATTTTTCGGGAACCGGGGGGTACTATAACACCGGGGAGCTGTTTTTT. It yields the protein CASSQDFSGTGGYYNTGELFF.

The CDR3 sequence: CASSAEGARNEKLFF. The CDR3, as DNA: TGTGCCAGCAGCGCCGAGGGGGCGCGGAATGAAAAACTGTTTTTT. The rearrangement uses TRBV9 and TRBJ1-4; 7 nucleotides agree with TRBD1. In germline, CDR1 is SGDLS, CDR2 YYNGEE. This CDR3 has 15 amino acids. The V segment lost 3 bases and the J segment 5 bases; nucleotides outside the gene matches: 7.

The rearrangement joins TRBV3-1 (or the pseudogene TRBV3-2) to TRBJ1-5; 7 positions match TRBD1. The germline gives CDR1 LGHDT, CDR2 YNNKEL (reference sequence). CDR3 length equals 15 residues. Unmatched junction bases numbered 4, after V lost 2 bases and J lost 3 bases. The CDR3 reads CASSQWGQNNQPQHF. CDR3 in DNA: TGTGCCAGCAGCCAATGGGGACAGAACAATCAGCCCCAGCATTTT.

The rearrangement uses TRBV10-3 and TRBJ2-5; 8 bases agree with TRBD2. Germline trimming cut 7 bases from V and 5 bases from J; bases unmatched to any gene: 3. The germline V gene encodes CDR1 ENHRY and CDR2 SYGVKD. The CDR3 runs 12 residues. In DNA, the CDR3 is TGTGCCATCACCTCTAGCGGGGAGACCCAGTACTTC. Translating gives CAITSSGETQYF.

The chain combines TRBV4-1 with TRBJ1-1, with 10 positions matching TRBD1. This CDR3 comprises 17 residues. Germline CDR1 MGHRA, CDR2 YSYEKL. Trimming removed 3 bases from V and 4 bases from J; junction bases left unmatched: 11. CDR3 region: CASSHRDRGFSITEAFF. CDR3 DNA sequence: TGCGCCAGCAGCCACCGGGACAGGGGTTTCTCTATCACTGAAGCTTTCTTT.

This chain joins TRBV20-1 and TRBJ1-4; 9 bases agree with TRBD1. Trimming cost V 3 bases and J 7 bases; bases outside gene matches: 6. CDR1 is DFQATT, CDR2 SNEGSKA, per germline (reference sequence). The CDR3 spans 14 residues. The DNA for the CDR3 is TGCAGTGCTAGTCACGGGACAGGGTCTGAAAAACTGTTTTTT. Its protein product is CSASHGTGSEKLFF.